Listed here are 15 T cell receptor beta chains from one sample, sequenced in a study of beta chain features in type 1 diabetes. All of the isolated RNA was reverse transcribed, so expressed TCRB transcripts were sequenced. Assay used: immunoSEQ multiplex PCR; TCRdb lists only in-frame clones, some missing. The data show 400,000 to 550,000 clones, about 10% seen once. Material: naive CD4+ T cells from blood. The receptor set was obtained from a woman aged 18-29 years in good health.

J is TRBJ2-3 and V is TRBV28, with 13 bases lining up with TRBD2. The CDR3 runs 14 residues. CDR1 and CDR2 (germline): MDHEN, SYDVKM. The CDR3 here is CTVTGLAGADTQYF. The DNA of the CDR3 is TGTACAGTAACCGGACTAGCGGGGGCAGATACGCAGTATTTT.

The table lists this clone with many counts. V is TRBV10-3 and J is TRBJ2-5; a possible D gene is TRBD1 (6 bases). This CDR3 comprises 14 residues. Per the germline V gene, CDR1 is ENHRY and CDR2 is SYGVKD. V lost 6 bases, J lost 9 bases, and 20 bases lay in between. This chain's CDR3 is CAISGQSGEEAQYF. The CDR3 nucleotides read TGTGCCATCAGCGGACAATCAGGGGAAGAAGCCCAGTACTTC.

This clone has just a few counts. The chain is built from TRBV14 and TRBJ2-2; 11 bases are a match to TRBD2. V was pared by 8 bases and J by 2 bases, with 4 bases of the junction left unmatched. The germline CDR1 and CDR2 sequences are SGHDN and FVKESK. There are 15 residues in the CDR3. The CDR3 DNA reads as TGTGCCAGCTCTAGCGGGAGGACCAACACCGGGGAGCTGTTTTTT. As protein: CASSSGRTNTGELFF. Supplemented by reference TRBV14 and TRBJ2-2, the full variable domain reads EAGVTQFPSHSVIEKGQTVTLRCDPISGHDNLYWYRRVMGKEIKFLLHFVKESKQDESGMPNNRFLAERTGGTYSTLKVQPAELEDSGVYFCASSSGRTNTGELFFGEGSRLTVL.

The chain combines TRBV5-4 with TRBJ1-2; D call uncertain. Germline lookup yields CDR1 SGHNT and CDR2 YYREEE (reference sequence). Trimming shortened V by 5 bases and J by 4 bases, and 12 bases separated the two germline ends. This CDR3 is 13 amino acids long. The CDR3 sequence: CASRTGMVYGYTF. CDR3 DNA: TGTGCCAGCAGGACTGGGATGGTCTATGGCTACACCTTC.

V gene TRBV7-2 combines with J gene TRBJ2-5; 7 nucleotides align to TRBD2. Germline-derived CDR1 and CDR2 are SGHTA and FQGNSA. V lost 4 bases and J lost 5; bases outside the gene matches: 10. The CDR3 is 15 amino acids. CDR3 in amino acids: CASSSPAGAEETQYF. DNA for the CDR3: TGTGCCAGCAGCTCCCCGGCGGGAGCGGAGGAGACCCAGTACTTC.

V and J are TRBV27 and TRBJ2-3, with TRBD2 matching 8 bases. Per germline, CDR1 MNHEY and CDR2 SMNVEV (reference sequence). The CDR3 consists of 15 residues. V was pared by 5 bases and J by 3 bases, with 7 bases of the junction left unmatched. CDR3 region: CASSAGGRITDTQYF. The CDR3, as DNA: TGTGCCAGCAGTGCGGGGGGCCGGATTACAGATACGCAGTATTTT.

This clone was observed a handful of times. The rearrangement links TRBV13 to TRBJ1-2; no reliable D call. This CDR3 has 13 residues. Germline CDR1 is PRHDT and CDR2 is FYEKMQ (reference sequence). The V gene lost 5 bases and the J gene lost 6 bases, with 13 bases spanning the gap. The CDR3 protein is CASSHYRRNGYTF. CDR3 nucleotides: TGTGCCAGCAGCCATTATCGCCGTAATGGCTACACCTTC.

The chain joins TRBV2 to TRBJ2-3; 8 bases map to TRBD1. From germline, CDR1 is SNHLY and CDR2 FYNNEI. The V segment lost 6 bases and the J segment 0 bases; nucleotides outside the gene matches: 2. This CDR3 is built from 14 residues. The DNA for the CDR3 is TGTGCCAGCAGACGGGACAGGAGCACAGATACGCAGTATTTT. It translates to CASRRDRSTDTQYF.

This chain links TRBV18 with TRBJ1-2; tentative D call: TRBD1 (6 bases). The length of the CDR3 is 15 residues. Trimming removed 3 bases from V and 2 bases from J, with 13 bases in between. CDR1 KGHSH and CDR2 LQKENI come from the germline V gene. The CDR3 nucleotides read TGTGCCAGCTCACCGGCTGGACAGCAGAACTATGGCTACACCTTC. It translates to CASSPAGQQNYGYTF. Supplemented by reference TRBV18 and TRBJ1-2, the full variable domain reads NAGVMQNPRHLVRRRGQEARLRCSPMKGHSHVYWYRQLPEEGLKFMVYLQKENIIDESGMPKERFSAEFPKEGPSILRIQQVVRGDSAAYFCASSPAGQQNYGYTFGSGTRLTVV.

J is TRBJ1-2 and V is TRBV4-3; possible D gene TRBD1, 5 bases. In germline, CDR1 is LGHNA, CDR2 YSLEER. Trimming removed 1 base from V and 4 bases from J, with 10 bases in between. The CDR3 length is 14 residues. The CDR3 DNA reads as TGCGCCAGCAGCCAAGGGAGGGGTGGCTATGGCTACACCTTC. Translation gives CASSQGRGGYGYTF.

There are a few counts of this clone. CDR3 coding DNA: TGTGCCAGCACTTCTCGTAGCGGAGGGTCCTACAATGAGCAGTTCTTC. The encoded protein is CASTSRSGGSYNEQFF. The chain recombines TRBV28 with TRBJ2-1; possibly TRBD2 for D (6 bases). V gave up 7 bases and J gave up 1 base, with 17 bases separating them. The CDR3 is 16 residues long. Germline assignment: CDR1 MDHEN and CDR2 SYDVKM.

At least ten counts were recorded for this clone. The gene calls are TRBV10-3 and TRBJ2-1; D perhaps matches TRBD2 (6 bases). The germline gives CDR1 ENHRY, CDR2 SYGVKD. CDR3 length: 12 amino acids. Trimming left V 5 bases short and J 6 bases short, with 8 bases between. CDR3 sequence (DNA): TGTGCCATCAGTCCACTAGCCAATGAGCAGTTCTTC. Translation: CAISPLANEQFF.

This clone was found a few times. This rearrangement joins TRBV23-1 to TRBJ2-7; 8 bases are a match to TRBD1. TRBV23-1 qualifies as an ORF whose function is uncertain. Trimming at V came to 4 bases and at J to 1 base, leaving 9 bases not matched to a gene. The CDR3 covers 16 residues. CDR3 DNA: TGCGCCAGCAGTCGTCTCCGGGACAGGAGGTCCTACGAGCAGTACGTC. Its translation is CASSRLRDRRSYEQYV.

This sequence joins TRBV7-2 and TRBJ2-5, with a weak D call TRBD1 (5 bases). This CDR3 is built from 15 residues. Trimming removed 2 bases from V and 2 bases from J, with 12 bases in between. The V gene's germline CDR1 is SGHTA and CDR2 FQGNSA. This chain's CDR3 is CASSLTLDMQETQYF. CDR3 bases: TGTGCCAGCAGCTTAACTTTGGACATGCAAGAGACCCAGTACTTC.

This chain uses TRBV30 with TRBJ2-1; TRBD1 matches 8 bases. V was clipped by 3 bases and J by 2 bases; unmatched bases: 6. Germline lookup yields CDR1 GTSNPN and CDR2 SVGIG (reference sequence). The CDR3 spans 15 residues. CDR3 loop: CAWSGGQGAYNEQFF. CDR3 in DNA: TGTGCCTGGAGCGGAGGACAGGGCGCCTACAATGAGCAGTTCTTC. Based on the CDR3 plus reference TRBV30 and TRBJ2-1, the full variable domain is SQTIHQWPATLVQPVGSPLSLECTVEGTSNPNLYWYRQAAGRGLQLLFYSVGIGQISSEVPQNLSASRPQDRQFILSSKKLLLSDSGFYLCAWSGGQGAYNEQFFGPGTRLTVL.